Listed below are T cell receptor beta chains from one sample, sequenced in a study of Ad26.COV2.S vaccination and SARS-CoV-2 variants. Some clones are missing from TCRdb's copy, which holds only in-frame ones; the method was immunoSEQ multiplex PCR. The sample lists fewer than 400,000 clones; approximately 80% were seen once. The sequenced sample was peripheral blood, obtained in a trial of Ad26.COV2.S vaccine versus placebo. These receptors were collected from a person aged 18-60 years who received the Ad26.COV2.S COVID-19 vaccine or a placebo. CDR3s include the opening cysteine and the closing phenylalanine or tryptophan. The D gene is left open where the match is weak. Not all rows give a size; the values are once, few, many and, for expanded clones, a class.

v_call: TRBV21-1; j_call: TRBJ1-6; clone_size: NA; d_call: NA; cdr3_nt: TGTGCCAGCAGCATTACAGGGAGCAATTCACCCCTCCACTTT; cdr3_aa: CASSITGSNSPLHF
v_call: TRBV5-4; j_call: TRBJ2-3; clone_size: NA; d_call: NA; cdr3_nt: TGTGCCAGCAGCTTGGATAGGCGTCCAGATACGCAGTATTTT; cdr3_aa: CASSLDRRPDTQYF
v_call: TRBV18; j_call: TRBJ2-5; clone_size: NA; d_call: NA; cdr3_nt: TGTGCCAGCTCACTCCCGTACCAAGAGACCCAGTACTTC; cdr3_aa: CASSLPYQETQYF
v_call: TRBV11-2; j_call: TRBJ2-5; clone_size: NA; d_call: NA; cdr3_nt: TGTGCCAGCAGCCCCACGGCAACCCAAGAGACCCAGTACTTC; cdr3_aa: CASSPTATQETQYF
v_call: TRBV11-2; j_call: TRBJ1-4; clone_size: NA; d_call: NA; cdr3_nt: TGTGCCAGCAGCTTAGATAGGGCCCCCGCCGGGGGACTGTTTTTT; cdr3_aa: CASSLDRAPAGGLFF
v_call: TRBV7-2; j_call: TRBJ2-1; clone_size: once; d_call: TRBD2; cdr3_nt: TGTGCCAGCAGCCCTAGGCGGACTAGCGGGGGGGCGAACTTCTTC; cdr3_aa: CASSPRRTSGGANFF
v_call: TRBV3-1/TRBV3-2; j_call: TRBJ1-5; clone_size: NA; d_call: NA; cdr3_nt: TGTGCCAGCAGCCAAGATCTCCATCAGCCCCAGCATTTT; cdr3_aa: CASSQDLHQPQHF
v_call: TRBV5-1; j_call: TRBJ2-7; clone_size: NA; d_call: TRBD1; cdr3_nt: TGCGCCAGCAGCGCTCCTTCCGGGACAGAGAGCTACGAGCAGTACTTC; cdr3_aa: CASSAPSGTESYEQYF
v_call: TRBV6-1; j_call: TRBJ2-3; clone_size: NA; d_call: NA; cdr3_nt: TGTGCCAGCAGTGATCTTGAGGCGCCATTGGGGTCGGATACGCAGTATTTT; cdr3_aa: CASSDLEAPLGSDTQYF
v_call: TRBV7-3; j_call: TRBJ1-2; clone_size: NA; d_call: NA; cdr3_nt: TGTGCCAGCAGCTTAGGCGGCTATGGCTACACCTTC; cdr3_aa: CASSLGGYGYTF
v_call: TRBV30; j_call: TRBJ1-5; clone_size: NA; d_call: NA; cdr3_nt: TGTGCCTGGAGTGTGAGCTTTAATCAGCCCCAGCATTTT; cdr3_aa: CAWSVSFNQPQHF
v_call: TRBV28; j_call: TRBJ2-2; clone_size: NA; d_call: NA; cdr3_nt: TGTGCCAGCAGTTTACTTACAGGCCCGAACACCGGGGAGCTGTTTTTT; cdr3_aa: CASSLLTGPNTGELFF
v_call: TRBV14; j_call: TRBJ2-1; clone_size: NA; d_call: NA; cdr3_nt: TGTGCCAGCAGCCAGGATCTGGTGGGGGGGGCGCGGGATGAGCAGTTCTTC; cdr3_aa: CASSQDLVGGARDEQFF
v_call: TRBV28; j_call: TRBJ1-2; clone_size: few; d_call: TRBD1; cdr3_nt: TGTGCCAGCAGTTCCCAGGGGGCGTGGGGCTACACCTTC; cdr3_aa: CASSSQGAWGYTF
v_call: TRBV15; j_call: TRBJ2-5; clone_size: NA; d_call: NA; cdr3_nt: TGTGCCACCGGACCTCGATTCGCGGAGACCCAGTACTTC; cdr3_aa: CATGPRFAETQYF
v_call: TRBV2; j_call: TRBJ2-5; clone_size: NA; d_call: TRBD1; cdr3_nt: TGTGCCAGCAGAAAAGGACAGGGCGCAGAGACCCAGTACTTC; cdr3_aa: CASRKGQGAETQYF
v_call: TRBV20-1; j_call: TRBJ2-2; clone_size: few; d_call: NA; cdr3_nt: TGCAGTGCAAGAAACACCGGGGAGCTGTTTTTT; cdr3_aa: CSARNTGELFF
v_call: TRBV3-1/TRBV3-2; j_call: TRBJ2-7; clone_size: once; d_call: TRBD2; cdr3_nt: TGTGCCAGCAGCCAAGCCGGGGGAGGGGCCAACTACGAGCAGTACTTC; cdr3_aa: CASSQAGGGANYEQYF
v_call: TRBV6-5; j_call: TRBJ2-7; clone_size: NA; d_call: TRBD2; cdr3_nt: TGTGCCAGCAGGCAAGTGAACGGGGGGGCGTGGGAGCAGTACTTC; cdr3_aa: CASRQVNGGAWEQYF